This TCR beta chain was found in a study of CD8 T cells in Susac syndrome. Study-wide results and limits: As the study acknowledged, the number of individuals in its TCR sequencing and HLA analysis was relatively small.

CDR1 is MNHEY and CDR2 is SMNVEV in the germline V gene (reference sequence). V was cut by 5 bases and J by 0 bases, with 14 bases left in between. CDR3 length: 16 residues. RNA amounts of about 0.5 to 1 ug underwent reverse transcription with random hexamers. The authors amplified TCR beta CDR3 across 54 Vbeta and 13 Jbeta using immunoSEQ multiplex PCR. TCRdb reanalysed the immunoSEQ multiplex PCR reads using MiXCR and keeps one entry per CDR3 protein. The table has 50,000 or so distinct CDR3 sequences, 93% seen once; the top ten hold almost 0.55%. Remarks on this clonotype: Its antigen is not known.

Controls matched for sex and age were healthy donors. Purification of the CD8+ and CD4+ T cells relied on negative isolation, and TEMRA cells underwent FACS enrichment. The V gene is TRBV27, the J gene TRBJ2-1, with D perhaps matching TRBD2 (5 bases). Sample: CD8+ T cells from PBMCs. This clonotype was obtained from a human donor in good health. CDR3 bases: TGTGCCAGCAGTAGCTTTGGAGGCCGCTCCTACAATGAGCAGTTCTTC. Its protein product is CASSSFGGRSYNEQFF.